Below, 27 T cell receptor beta chains from the same sample are listed, as sequenced in a study of OX40 agonist ivuxolimab in advanced cancers. Sequenced by immunoSEQ multiplex PCR; TCRdb stores in-frame clones only, minus some. The sample holds about 62,000 clones, 80% to 95% seen once. The source material was CD4+ or CD8+ T cells sorted from blood, sampled in a trial of the OX40 agonist ivuxolimab. Receptors were obtained from an adult with an advanced solid tumor such as melanoma, head and neck, liver or kidney cancer.

The V gene is TRBV27, the J gene TRBJ2-1, with 14 nucleotides matching TRBD2. The CDR3 spans 15 residues. V gave up 5 bases and J gave up 7 bases; unmatched junction bases: 4. The germline V gene encodes CDR1 MNHEY and CDR2 SMNVEV (reference sequence). CDR3 in DNA: TGTGCCAGCAGTGCCGGGACTAGCGGGAGAAATGAGCAGTTCTTC. Protein: CASSAGTSGRNEQFF.

This rearrangement joins TRBV13 to TRBJ2-7, with D tentatively TRBD2 (5 bases). The CDR3 is 15 residues long. V shed 1 base and J shed 7 bases, with 17 bases lying between them. CDR1 PRHDT and CDR2 FYEKMQ come from the germline V gene (reference sequence). The CDR3 DNA follows: TGTGCCAGCAGCTTAGAAGTAGGACCTACGGGAGAGCAGTACTTC. Translation: CASSLEVGPTGEQYF.

This chain joins TRBV27 and TRBJ2-5, with 15 bases lining up with TRBD2. The CDR3 spans 19 residues. V gave up 4 bases and J gave up 5 bases; unmatched junction bases: 14. Germline-derived CDR1 and CDR2 are MNHEY and SMNVEV (reference sequence). CDR3 DNA: TGTGCCAGCAGTTATTCTATCGGACTAGCGGGAGGGCTCCCCGAGACCCAGTACTTC. Protein sequence: CASSYSIGLAGGLPETQYF.

V is TRBV4-1 and J is TRBJ2-1; no clear D gene. V was shortened by 4 bases and J by 0 bases, with 10 bases between the two germline ends. Per the germline V gene, CDR1 is MGHRA and CDR2 is YSYEKL. The CDR3 covers 15 residues. Here the CDR3 reads CASSPDGSSYNEQFF. CDR3 DNA sequence: TGCGCCAGCAGCCCAGACGGCAGCTCCTACAATGAGCAGTTCTTC.

The gene calls are TRBV11-2 and TRBJ2-7, with TRBD1 identical over 9 bases. CDR3 size: 15 residues. Trimming took 1 base from V and 0 from J; bases not matched to a gene: 1. Germline CDR1 SGHAT, CDR2 FQNNGV. The CDR3 here is CASSLGTGVSYEQYF. The CDR3 DNA reads as TGTGCCAGCAGCTTAGGGACAGGGGTCTCCTACGAGCAGTACTTC. Filled out from reference TRBV11-2 and TRBJ2-7, the complete variable domain reads EAGVAQSPRYKIIEKRQSVAFWCNPISGHATLYWYQQILGQGPKLLIQFQNNGVVDDSQLPKDRFSAERLKGVDSTLKIQPAKLEDSAVYLCASSLGTGVSYEQYFGPGTRLTVT.

This chain links TRBV6-5 with TRBJ2-1, with D perhaps TRBD2 (6 bases). Per the germline V gene, CDR1 is MNHEY and CDR2 is SVGAGI. This CDR3 has 14 residues. The V end was cut by 8 bases, the J end by 0 bases, with 11 bases between. CDR3 sequence reads: CASGRLGSYNEQFF. As DNA, the CDR3 is TGTGCCAGCGGACGACTAGGCTCCTACAATGAGCAGTTCTTC.

The chain is built from TRBV7-6 and TRBJ1-1; the match to TRBD1 covers 8 bases. Germline CDR1 SGHVS, CDR2 FNYEAQ. Losses at the gene ends were 3 bases for V and 5 bases for J; bases not matched to a gene: 5. The CDR3 spans 14 residues. The CDR3: CASSFAQGATEAFF. CDR3 in DNA: TGTGCCAGCAGCTTCGCGCAGGGGGCGACTGAAGCTTTCTTT.

This clone was found once. The chain is built from TRBV2 and TRBJ2-7; 8 bases agree with TRBD2. The ends lost 8 bases at V and 7 bases at J; junction bases unmatched: 22. CDR1 and CDR2 from the germline V gene are SNHLY and FYNNEI. The CDR3 sequence is 17 residues long. CDR3 protein: CASPGHPAGVSGGEQYF. The CDR3 coding sequence is TGTGCCAGCCCTGGTCACCCAGCGGGAGTGTCAGGTGGGGAGCAGTACTTC.

This clone came up once. This chain uses TRBV7-3 with TRBJ2-3; no clear D. Germline CDR1 reads SGHTA; CDR2 reads FQGTGA. Trimming removed 3 bases from V and 3 bases from J, with 7 bases in between. CDR3 length: 13 amino acids. CDR3 region: CASSFGSTDTQYF. The CDR3 coding sequence is TGTGCCAGCAGCTTTGGTTCGACAGATACGCAGTATTTT.

The genes are TRBV11-1 and TRBJ2-7; D unclear. This CDR3 has 14 amino acids. Germline-derived CDR1 and CDR2 are SGHAT and FQDESV (reference sequence). Trimming stripped 2 bases from V and 2 bases from J, with 10 bases between. The CDR3 coding sequence is TGTGCCAGCAGCTTATCGCCACCTCCCTACGAGCAGTACTTC. Translating it yields CASSLSPPPYEQYF.

This clone was observed a single time. This chain uses TRBV10-3 with TRBJ2-1, with 11 bases identical to TRBD2. Germline V lookup: CDR1 ENHRY, CDR2 SYGVKD. The CDR3 consists of 21 residues. V was pared by 0 bases and J by 0 bases, with 13 bases of the junction left unmatched. CDR3 protein: CAISESYGTSGSISSYNEQFF. The CDR3 nucleotides read TGTGCCATCAGTGAGTCATATGGGACTAGCGGTAGTATCAGCTCCTACAATGAGCAGTTCTTC.

The CDR3 region has the DNA TGTGCCAGCAGTTTAGGGGCAGGGGCTGAAGCTTTCTTT. It specifies CASSLGAGAEAFF. The chain employs TRBV27 and TRBJ1-1; D is perhaps TRBD1 (6 bases). V dropped 2 bases and J dropped 6 bases, with 10 bases sitting between them. Germline V gives CDR1 MNHEY, CDR2 SMNVEV (reference sequence). The CDR3 loop spans 13 amino acids.

The V and J genes are TRBV18 and TRBJ1-2, with 8 bases fitting TRBD1. The junction had 3 bases not matched to a gene; V was cut back by 3 bases and J by 6 bases. CDR3 length: 13 amino acids. Per the germline V gene, CDR1 is KGHSH and CDR2 is LQKENI. CDR3 in DNA: TGTGCCAGCTCACCGGACAGGGATAATGGCTACACCTTC. It encodes CASSPDRDNGYTF.

This sequence joins TRBV6-5 and TRBJ2-3, with 11 bases fitting TRBD2. Germline V gene data show CDR1 as MNHEY and CDR2 as SVGAGI. Unmatched junction bases numbered 5, after V lost 5 bases and J lost 4 bases. The CDR3 covers 15 residues. This chain's CDR3 is CASSRSGGAPDTQYF. The DNA of the CDR3 is TGTGCCAGCAGTCGTAGCGGGGGGGCACCAGATACGCAGTATTTT.

This clone was seen just once. This rearrangement joins TRBV5-4 to TRBJ1-2; TRBD1 is a possible D gene (6 bases). Deletions cut 3 bases from V and 8 bases from J, with 17 bases between. CDR1 and CDR2 (germline): SGHNT, YYREEE (reference sequence). The CDR3 length is 14 residues. CDR3 residues: CASSYRGGSHGYTF. The CDR3 coding sequence is TGTGCCAGCAGCTACCGAGGGGGGTCACACGGCTACACCTTC.

In its sample, this clone was seen once. The chain combines TRBV19 with TRBJ1-1; the D gene is possibly TRBD1 (5 bases). CDR1 LNHDA and CDR2 SQIVND come from the germline V gene (reference sequence). This CDR3 is built from 15 residues. V was pared by 3 bases and J by 2 bases, with 13 bases between. The CDR3 coding sequence is TGTGCCAGTAGTATTGTACCGGGGCCTAACACTGAAGCTTTCTTT. It yields the protein CASSIVPGPNTEAFF.

This rearrangement joins TRBV19 to TRBJ2-7; 7 bases match TRBD2. Germline V gene sequence: CDR1 LNHDA, CDR2 SQIVND (reference sequence). Trimming cost V 6 bases and J 3 bases; bases outside gene matches: 11. CDR3 length: 15 amino acids. The DNA of the CDR3 is TGTGCCAGTAGATACCGGGACTACGGCGTCTACGAGCAGTACTTC. It yields the protein CASRYRDYGVYEQYF. The full variable domain, in which reference TRBV19 and TRBJ2-7 provide the parts outside the CDR3, is DGGITQSPKYLFRKEGQNVTLSCEQNLNHDAMYWYRQDPGQGLRLIYYSQIVNDFQKGDIAEGYSVSREKKESFPLTVTSAQKNPTAFYLCASRYRDYGVYEQYFGPGTRLTVT.

This sequence joins TRBV7-9 and TRBJ1-2; D is unclear. The V end was cut by 4 bases, the J end by 3 bases, with 3 bases between. The CDR3 has 11 amino acids. Germline V CDR1 and CDR2: SEHNR, FQNEAQ (reference sequence). CDR3 nucleotides: TGTGCCAGCAGCTCGGACTATGGCTACACCTTC. It encodes CASSSDYGYTF.

This sequence joins TRBV29-1 and TRBJ1-1, with D uncertain. V was shortened by 7 bases and J by 3 bases, with 6 bases between the two germline ends. The CDR3 is 10 amino acids. Germline V gives CDR1 SQVTM, CDR2 ANQGSEA. In nucleotides, the CDR3 is TGCAGCGCCATAGACACTGAAGCTTTCTTT. Amino acid sequence: CSAIDTEAFF.

This clone has only one observation. This chain uses TRBV21-1 with TRBJ2-7; no check of the table's D call, TRBD1, against the DNA was made. TRBV21-1 is reported as a pseudogene. The CDR3 is 17 residues long. Here the CDR3 reads CASSKPAGGQSSYEQYF. The CDR3 nucleotides are TGTGCCAGCAGCAAGCCCGCTGGGGGACAGAGCTCCTACGAGCAGTACTTC.

The chain employs TRBV11-2 and TRBJ1-1, with D unresolved. Germline V gives CDR1 SGHAT, CDR2 FQNNGV. The CDR3 sequence is 11 residues long. V lost 2 bases and J lost 5, with 3 bases in between. The CDR3 DNA sequence: TGTGCCAGCAGCTTAAAGACTGAAGCTTTCTTT. Encoded protein: CASSLKTEAFF.

The chain is built from TRBV7-9 and TRBJ2-1; the D is unclear. Germline V CDR1 and CDR2: SEHNR, FQNEAQ (reference sequence). The CDR3 contains 12 residues. The V end was cut by 5 bases, the J end by 10 bases, with 12 bases between. This chain's CDR3 is CASSPPEPEQFF. CDR3 nucleotide sequence: TGTGCCAGCAGCCCGCCGGAGCCAGAGCAGTTCTTC. Together with reference TRBV7-9 and TRBJ2-1, the CDR3 gives the full variable domain: DTGVSQNPRHKITKRGQNVTFRCDPISEHNRLYWYRQTLGQGPEFLTYFQNEAQLEKSRLLSDRFSAERPKGSFSTLEIQRTEQGDSAMYLCASSPPEPEQFFGPGTRLTVL.

The genes are TRBV5-6 and TRBJ1-2, with D possibly matching TRBD1 (6 bases). Germline loops: CDR1 SGHDT, CDR2 YYEEEE. The CDR3 is 14 amino acids. V lost 4 bases to trimming and J lost 5 bases, with 15 bases between them. The CDR3 loop is CASSKTTGYYGYTF. The CDR3 DNA follows: TGTGCCAGCAGCAAAACGACAGGATATTATGGCTACACCTTC.

This chain joins TRBV5-1 and TRBJ2-7, with a weak D call TRBD2 (5 bases). CDR1 and CDR2 from the germline V gene are SGHRS and YFSETQ. With 0 bases removed from V and 0 bases from J, the gap between germline ends came to 7 bases. This CDR3 comprises 14 residues. CDR3 bases: TGCGCCAGCAGCTTGGGAGGGATCTCCTACGAGCAGTACTTC. It is translated as CASSLGGISYEQYF.

The rearrangement links TRBV11-2 to TRBJ1-1, with 7 positions matching TRBD1. The V gene's germline CDR1 is SGHAT and CDR2 FQNNGV. The CDR3 contains 16 residues. Germline trimming cut 2 bases from V and 3 bases from J; bases unmatched to any gene: 9. Here the CDR3 reads CASSLYTTGWDTEAFF. The CDR3 coding sequence is TGTGCCAGCAGCTTATATACGACAGGGTGGGACACTGAAGCTTTCTTT.

This chain uses TRBV7-2 with TRBJ1-2; tentatively, D is TRBD1 (5 bases). Looked up from germline, CDR1 is SGHTA and CDR2 is FQGNSA. The CDR3 is made up of 13 amino acids. Trimming cost V 10 bases and J 4 bases, with 16 bases left between them. As DNA, the CDR3 is TGTGCCATCTGGGACGGGATTCCCTATGGCTACACCTTC. It translates to CAIWDGIPYGYTF.

This chain connects TRBV12-5 to TRBJ2-7; 7 positions match TRBD1. The V gene's germline CDR1 is LGHNT and CDR2 FRNRAP. The J segment lost 6 bases and the V segment lost 5 bases, leaving 4 bases of the junction unmatched. The CDR3 loop spans 12 amino acids. CDR3 protein: CASGTRGPEQYF. The CDR3 DNA reads as TGTGCTAGTGGTACGAGGGGGCCCGAGCAGTACTTC.